Shown below are 4 T cell receptor beta chains from a single sample sequenced in a study of TIL therapy for anti-PD-1-resistant metastatic lung cancer. Sequencing used immunoSEQ v3. This table comes from immunoSEQ multiplex PCR, and its TCRdb copy is limited to in-frame clones, with some not included. The sample lists about 26,000 clones; approximately 63% were seen once. Described time point: pre-treatment sample, taken before nivolumab and TIL therapy. Tumor tissue came from excised metastases, mostly pleural nodules or supraclavicular lymph nodes. The specimen was tumor tissue, collected at baseline. The receptors derive from a woman aged 30 to 85 with non-small cell lung cancer.

This clone was counted once. V is TRBV11-2 and J is TRBJ2-5; a weak D match, TRBD1 (5 bases). The CDR3 length is 15 residues. CDR1 is SGHAT, CDR2 FQNNGV, per germline. V lost 4 bases to trimming and J lost 4 bases, with 16 bases between them. CDR3 sequence: CASSSTVSRVETQYF. In DNA form, the CDR3 reads TGTGCCAGCAGCTCGACGGTATCCAGGGTAGAGACCCAGTACTTC.

J is TRBJ2-7 and V is TRBV6-6; D unclear. This CDR3 has 12 residues. V shed 2 bases and J shed 4 bases, with 6 bases lying between them. From germline, CDR1 is MNHNY and CDR2 SVGAGI (reference sequence). CDR3 DNA sequence: TGTGCCAGCAGTTACGCAAGGTACGAGCAGTACTTC. Protein: CASSYARYEQYF.

The chain uses TRBV9 and TRBJ2-7; D possibly corresponds to TRBD2 (6 bases). The CDR3 is 15 amino acids. V lost 0 bases and J lost 3, with 13 bases in between. Germline V gives CDR1 SGDLS, CDR2 YYNGEE. In nucleotides, the CDR3 is TGTGCCAGCAGCGTAGACGCTAGCGCATACTACGAGCAGTACTTC. Translating it yields CASSVDASAYYEQYF.

CDR3 sequence reads: CASSLPAAGATQYF. Here the CDR3 DNA reads TGTGCCAGCAGCCTGCCCGCCGCCGGAGCTACGCAGTATTTT. The J gene is TRBJ2-3, the V gene TRBV7-2, with D uncertain. V gave up 5 bases and J gave up 8 bases, with 17 bases separating them. CDR1 SGHTA and CDR2 FQGNSA come from the germline V gene. CDR3 length: 14 amino acids.